This T cell receptor beta chain comes out of a study of Ad26.COV2.S vaccination and SARS-CoV-2 variants. Study-level background: Donor was assigned to the Ad26.COV2.S arm of trial COV1001.

A note on this clone: Its specificity is not known.

The repertoire was sequenced with immunoSEQ multiplex PCR; TCRdb's copy has only in-frame clones and lacks some. This table holds 400,000 to 450,000 clones, about 90% found once. The ends were cut back, 3 bases at V and 10 bases at J, with 13 bases in the middle. Germline CDR1 and CDR2: MNHEY and SMNVEV (reference sequence). The CDR3 is made up of 14 amino acids. Treatment defined: around 19 received Ad26.COV2.S at low or high dose, single or two shots; several received placebo; per-sample allocation not given. Collection of the samples took place on day 63 after the first injection of vaccine or placebo. What was given as vaccine was an Ad26 vector encoding Wuhan-strain SARS-CoV-2 spike. Study conclusions and caveats: Breadth, reportedly substantial, characterized the spike-specific CD8+ and CD4+ T cell responses after vaccination. It was vaccine recipients, not placebo recipients, who had the higher spike-specific TCR breadth.

The V call is TRBV27, the J call TRBJ1-6; possibly TRBD1 for D (5 bases). Sequences were derived from peripheral blood, sampled in a trial of Ad26.COV2.S vaccine versus placebo. This TCR was sampled from a person aged 18-65 years who received the Ad26.COV2.S COVID-19 vaccine or a placebo. The CDR3 loop is CASSFGGGGSPLHF. In DNA, the CDR3 is TGTGCCAGCAGTTTCGGGGGGGGAGGGTCACCCCTCCACTTT.